The rows below give T cell receptor beta chains drawn from one sample of a study of Tregs in tolerant kidney transplant recipients. The method was immunoSEQ multiplex PCR; TCRdb's version includes in-frame clones alone and lacks a portion of them. The profile shows about 100,000 clones, over 85% of them singletons. This specimen consisted of CD4+ T cells from blood (PBMCs), obtained 12 months after the transplant. All receptors derive from a human patient who received a combined kidney and bone marrow transplant. The graft donor may be the source of some T cells. CDR3s include the opening cysteine and the closing phenylalanine or tryptophan. The D gene is left open where the match is weak. Clone size appears in some rows only: once, few, many, or a class for an expanded clone.

D gene	CDR3 length	clone size	V gene	J gene	CDR3 protein	CDR3 DNA
TRBD1	14	NA	TRBV2	TRBJ2-5	CASRDRGGGETQYF	TGTGCCAGCAGGGACAGGGGTGGAGGGGAGACCCAGTACTTC
NA	16	NA	TRBV19	TRBJ1-2	CASSIQWQELDYGYTF	TGTGCCAGTAGTATTCAATGGCAGGAATTAGACTATGGCTACACCTTC
TRBD1	13	NA	TRBV2	TRBJ1-2	CASSRRQGGGYTF	TGTGCCAGCAGTCGCAGACAGGGGGGTGGCTACACCTTC
NA	16	NA	TRBV19	TRBJ2-7	CASSSPPGVSPGEQYF	TGTGCCAGTAGTTCCCCGCCGGGGGTCTCACCGGGGGAGCAGTACTTC
NA	19	NA	TRBV6-1	TRBJ1-5	CASSEVFNRGPYSNQPQHF	TGTGCCAGCAGTGAAGTCTTTAATAGGGGTCCCTATAGCAATCAGCCCCAGCATTTT
NA	15	NA	TRBV4-1	TRBJ2-7	CASSLREVSTYEQYF	TGCGCCAGCAGCCTCAGGGAGGTTTCTACCTACGAGCAGTACTTC
NA	15	NA	TRBV18	TRBJ2-7	CASSPGAAESYEQYF	TGTGCCAGCTCACCGGGAGCGGCAGAGTCCTACGAGCAGTACTTC
TRBD1	14	once	TRBV6-1	TRBJ2-2	CATRGQGPLGELFF	TGTGCCACCAGGGGACAGGGGCCACTCGGGGAGCTGTTTTTT
TRBD1	14	NA	TRBV25-1	TRBJ1-2	CASSIGQGGYGYTF	TGTGCCAGCAGCATAGGACAGGGAGGGTATGGCTACACCTTC
TRBD1	15	once	TRBV7-2	TRBJ2-2	CASSLNRGRTGELFF	TGTGCCAGCAGCTTAAACAGGGGGCGAACGGGGGAGCTGTTTTTT
NA	15	once	TRBV10-3	TRBJ2-1	CAISEPRGELNEQFF	TGTGCCATCAGTGAACCCCGCGGGGAATTAAATGAGCAGTTCTTC
NA	13	NA	TRBV4-2	TRBJ2-3	CASSLGGKDTQYF	TGTGCCAGCAGTTTGGGGGGAAAGGATACGCAGTATTTT
NA	16	NA	TRBV7-2	TRBJ2-5	CASSPVGVRVWETQYF	TGTGCCAGCAGCCCCGTGGGTGTCAGGGTATGGGAGACCCAGTACTTC
TRBD1	15	once	TRBV5-6	TRBJ1-2	CASTPRTGSYYGYTF	TGTGCCAGCACCCCTAGGACAGGGAGTTACTATGGCTACACCTTC
TRBD1	15	NA	TRBV6-5	TRBJ1-1	CASRLLGQGSFEAFF	TGTGCCAGCAGACTTCTGGGACAGGGGTCGTTCGAGGCTTTCTTT
NA	16	NA	TRBV4-3	TRBJ1-5	CASSQVVGGNGQPQHF	TGCGCCAGCAGCCAAGTCGTGGGGGGGAATGGGCAGCCCCAGCATTTT
TRBD1	15	NA	TRBV11-2	TRBJ2-7	CASSSRDRVFYEQYF	TGTGCCAGCAGCTCCAGGGACAGGGTGTTTTACGAGCAGTACTTC
TRBD1	16	NA	TRBV7-9	TRBJ1-4	CASSLGDREANEKLFF	TGTGCCAGCAGCTTAGGGGACAGGGAGGCGAATGAAAAACTGTTTTTT
TRBD1	14	NA	TRBV6-5	TRBJ1-2	CASTPRQGASGYTF	TGTGCCAGCACCCCTCGACAGGGGGCGTCTGGCTACACCTTC
NA	15	NA	TRBV7-9	TRBJ2-3	CASTSQGGSTDTQYF	TGTGCCAGCACCAGTCAGGGGGGTAGTACAGATACGCAGTATTTT
NA	16	NA	TRBV9	TRBJ2-3	CASSPRQTPSADTQYF	TGTGCCAGCAGCCCACGACAGACTCCTAGCGCAGATACGCAGTATTTT
TRBD1	15	NA	TRBV19	TRBJ2-7	CASSPIWTGTYEQYF	TGTGCCAGTAGTCCCATATGGACAGGGACCTACGAGCAGTACTTC
NA	13	NA	TRBV19	TRBJ2-1	CASSIGVGGARFF	TGTGCCAGTAGTATAGGGGTAGGGGGGGCTCGGTTCTTC